These T cell receptor beta chains were read from a single sample in a study of shared clonotypes between healthy human individuals. The assay was immunoSEQ multiplex PCR, and TCRdb's table has in-frame clones only and misses some. Of hundreds of thousands of clones in the sample, around 93% are singletons; the top ten hold about 24%. Sequencing used naive CD8+ T cells sorted from blood. The source is a man under 40 in good health. Both conserved end residues are part of each CDR3. The order of the fields is V gene, CDR3 protein.

V gene: TRBV6-5; CDR3 protein: CASSAQGLEHYGYTF
V gene: TRBV15; CDR3 protein: CATSRNTGELFF
V gene: TRBV27; CDR3 protein: CASSATGTANTGELFF
V gene: TRBV7-9; CDR3 protein: CASSDGLDEQFF
V gene: TRBV28; CDR3 protein: CASSLSLPGLADNEQFF
V gene: TRBV28; CDR3 protein: CASSPDGTVLQETQYF
V gene: TRBV5-1; CDR3 protein: CASSFHRERGFTEAFF
V gene: TRBV9; CDR3 protein: CASSPQGSNEKLFF
V gene: TRBV2; CDR3 protein: CASRGTNYGYTF
V gene: TRBV5-5; CDR3 protein: CASSFDRQGSTDTQYF
V gene: TRBV7-9; CDR3 protein: CASSPPGSPTRDEQYF
V gene: TRBV9; CDR3 protein: CASSVALGGSSYNEQFF
V gene: TRBV30; CDR3 protein: CAWSSGIYGYTF
V gene: TRBV27; CDR3 protein: CASSLSVRDLPYEQYF
V gene: TRBV4-1; CDR3 protein: CASSQTRDTSYEQYF
V gene: TRBV9; CDR3 protein: CASSVDLKDEQFF
V gene: TRBV7-6; CDR3 protein: CASPDLDRPSYEQYF
V gene: TRBV9; CDR3 protein: CASSVDGTNEKLFF
V gene: TRBV4-3; CDR3 protein: CASSQLRDGSYEQYF
V gene: TRBV19; CDR3 protein: CASSMNDEWTEAFF
V gene: TRBV7-2; CDR3 protein: CASSYPGTTYEQYF
V gene: TRBV27; CDR3 protein: CASFTGTYNEQFF
V gene: TRBV7-9; CDR3 protein: CASSSPTGYNEQFF
V gene: TRBV9; CDR3 protein: CASSVGDTNSYEQYF
V gene: TRBV7-9; CDR3 protein: CASSFSTGELFF
V gene: TRBV5-1; CDR3 protein: CASTSGGSWGRELFF
V gene: TRBV6-1; CDR3 protein: CASSEGRTSGNTGELFF
V gene: TRBV7-9; CDR3 protein: CASSFENEKLFF
V gene: TRBV6-1; CDR3 protein: CASSEVPVPPNDEQYF
V gene: TRBV27; CDR3 protein: CASSLFLAGTDTQYF
V gene: TRBV25-1; CDR3 protein: CASSPPGNPYEQYF
V gene: TRBV27; CDR3 protein: CASSLGTGGNQPQHF
V gene: TRBV30; CDR3 protein: CAWMPWGLGAKNIQYF
V gene: TRBV5-1; CDR3 protein: CASSLGGQGYEQYF
V gene: TRBV4-1; CDR3 protein: CASSQLAGTDTQYF
V gene: TRBV7-8; CDR3 protein: CATDGGVYGYTF
V gene: TRBV7-9; CDR3 protein: CASSLGGGEWNTEAFF
V gene: TRBV7-9; CDR3 protein: CASQGVAGPNNEQFF
V gene: TRBV18; CDR3 protein: CASSPAASGRAYSYNEQFF
V gene: TRBV10-2; CDR3 protein: CASSKDSVAYNEQFF
V gene: TRBV12-5; CDR3 protein: CASGLVSWESSADTQYF
V gene: TRBV2; CDR3 protein: CASSERVDNEQFF
V gene: TRBV5-1; CDR3 protein: CASSLEASGTSYEQYF
V gene: TRBV15; CDR3 protein: CATSRDETGGFGNQPQHF
V gene: TRBV27; CDR3 protein: CASSFPGVSYNEQFF